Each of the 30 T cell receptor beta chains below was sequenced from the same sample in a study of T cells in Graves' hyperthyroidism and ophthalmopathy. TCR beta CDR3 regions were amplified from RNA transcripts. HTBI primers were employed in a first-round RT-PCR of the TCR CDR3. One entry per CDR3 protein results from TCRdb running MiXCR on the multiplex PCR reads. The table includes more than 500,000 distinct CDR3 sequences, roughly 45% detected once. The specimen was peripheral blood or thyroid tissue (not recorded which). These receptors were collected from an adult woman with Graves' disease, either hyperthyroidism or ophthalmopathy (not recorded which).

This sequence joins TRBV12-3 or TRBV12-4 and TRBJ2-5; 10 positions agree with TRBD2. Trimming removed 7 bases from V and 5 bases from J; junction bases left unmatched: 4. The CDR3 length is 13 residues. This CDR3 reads CASTSGGSETQYF. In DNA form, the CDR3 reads TGTGCCAGCACTAGCGGGGGTAGTGAGACCCAGTACTTC.

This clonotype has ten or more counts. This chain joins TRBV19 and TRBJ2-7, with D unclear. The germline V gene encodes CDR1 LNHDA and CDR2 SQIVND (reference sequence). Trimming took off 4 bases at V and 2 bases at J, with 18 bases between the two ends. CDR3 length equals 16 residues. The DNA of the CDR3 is TGTGCCAGTAGTAGGGAATACTACCCCTTTACCTACGAGCAGTACTTC. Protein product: CASSREYYPFTYEQYF.

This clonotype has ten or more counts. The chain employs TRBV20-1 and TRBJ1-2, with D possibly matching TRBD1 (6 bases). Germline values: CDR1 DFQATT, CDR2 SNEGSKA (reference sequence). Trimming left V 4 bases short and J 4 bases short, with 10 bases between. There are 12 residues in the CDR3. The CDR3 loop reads CSATTGLYGYTF. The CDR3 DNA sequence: TGCAGTGCTACGACAGGTCTCTATGGCTACACCTTC.

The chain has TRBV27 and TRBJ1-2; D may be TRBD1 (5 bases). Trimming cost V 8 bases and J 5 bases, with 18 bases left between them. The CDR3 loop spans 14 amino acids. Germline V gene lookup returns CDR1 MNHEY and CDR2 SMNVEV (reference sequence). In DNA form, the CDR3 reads TGTGCCAGCCGGAGTGGGGGGTCAGGGTATGGCTACACCTTC. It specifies CASRSGGSGYGYTF.

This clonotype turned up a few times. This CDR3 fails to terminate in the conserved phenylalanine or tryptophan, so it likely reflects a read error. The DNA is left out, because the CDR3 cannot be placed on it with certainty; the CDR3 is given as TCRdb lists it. The CDR3 loop is CSVGVRRV. The chain employs TRBV29-1 and TRBJ1-4. From its first to its last residue, the CDR3 has 8 amino acids. The germline V gene has CDR1 SQVTM and CDR2 ANQGSEA.

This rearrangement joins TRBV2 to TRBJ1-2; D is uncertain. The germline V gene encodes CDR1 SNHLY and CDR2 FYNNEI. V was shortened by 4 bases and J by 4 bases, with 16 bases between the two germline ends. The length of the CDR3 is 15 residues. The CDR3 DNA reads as TGTGCCAGCAGTGTTGCAACCGCGACACCCTATGGCTACACCTTC. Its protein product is CASSVATATPYGYTF. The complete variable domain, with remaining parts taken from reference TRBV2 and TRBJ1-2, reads EPEVTQTPSHQVTQMGQEVILRCVPISNHLYFYWYRQILGQKVEFLVSFYNNEISEKSEIFDDQFSVERPDGSNFTLKIRSTKLEDSAMYFCASSVATATPYGYTFGSGTRLTVV.

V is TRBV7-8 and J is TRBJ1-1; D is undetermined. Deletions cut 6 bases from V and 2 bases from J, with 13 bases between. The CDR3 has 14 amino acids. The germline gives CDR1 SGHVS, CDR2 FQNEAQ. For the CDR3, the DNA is TGTGCCAGCAGTTTCGGCAGCCTAAACACTGAAGCTTTCTTT. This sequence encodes CASSFGSLNTEAFF.

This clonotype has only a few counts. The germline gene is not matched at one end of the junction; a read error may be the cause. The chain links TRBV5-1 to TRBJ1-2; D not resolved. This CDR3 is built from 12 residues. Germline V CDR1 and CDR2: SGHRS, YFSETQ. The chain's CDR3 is CASSLEGDGYTF. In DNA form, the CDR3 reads TGTGCCAGCAGTTTAGAGGGAGATGGCTACACCTTC.

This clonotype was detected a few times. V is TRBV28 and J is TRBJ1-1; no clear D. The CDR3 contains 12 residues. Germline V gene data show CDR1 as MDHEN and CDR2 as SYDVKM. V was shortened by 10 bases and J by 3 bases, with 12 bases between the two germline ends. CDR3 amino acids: CAIRFGDTEAFF. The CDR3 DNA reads TGTGCCATCAGGTTCGGGGACACTGAAGCTTTCTTT.

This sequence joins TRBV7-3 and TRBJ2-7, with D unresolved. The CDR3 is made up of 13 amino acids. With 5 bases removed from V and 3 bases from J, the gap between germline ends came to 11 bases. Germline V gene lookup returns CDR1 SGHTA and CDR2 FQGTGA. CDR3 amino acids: CASSPAANYEQYF. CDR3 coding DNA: TGTGCCAGCAGCCCTGCGGCGAACTACGAGCAGTACTTC.

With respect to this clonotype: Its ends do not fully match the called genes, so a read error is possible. CDR3 residues: CASSLSSGAGDEQYF. As DNA, the CDR3 is TGTGCTAGCAGCTTATCCTCGGGGGCTGGCGACGAGCAGTACTTC. The rearrangement links TRBV7-7 to TRBJ2-7; tentatively, D is TRBD1 or TRBD2 (6 bases each). The CDR3 runs 15 residues. Germline lookup yields CDR1 SSHAT and CDR2 FNYEAQ (reference sequence).

The CDR3 coding sequence is TGTGCCAGCAGCTTAGGTCTGGCAGGGGGGAGCTCCTACGAGCAGTACTTC. Residues: CASSLGLAGGSSYEQYF. The chain uses TRBV7-2 and TRBJ2-7; TRBD1 might be the D (7 bases). This CDR3 has 17 residues. Trimming took 1 base from V and 0 from J, leaving 16 bases between them. Germline CDR1 and CDR2: SGHTA and FQGNSA.

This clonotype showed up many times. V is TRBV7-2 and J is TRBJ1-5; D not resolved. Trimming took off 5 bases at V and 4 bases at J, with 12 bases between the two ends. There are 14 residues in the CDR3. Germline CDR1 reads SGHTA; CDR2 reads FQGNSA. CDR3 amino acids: CASSPSGRNQPQHF. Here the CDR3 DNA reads TGTGCCAGCAGCCCAAGTGGCAGAAATCAGCCCCAGCATTTT.

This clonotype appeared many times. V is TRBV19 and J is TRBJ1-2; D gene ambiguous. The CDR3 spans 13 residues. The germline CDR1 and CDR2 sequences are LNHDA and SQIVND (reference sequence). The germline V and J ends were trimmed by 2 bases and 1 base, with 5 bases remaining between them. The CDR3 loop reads CASSITGNYGYTF. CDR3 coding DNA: TGTGCCAGTAGTATAACCGGTAACTATGGCTACACCTTC.

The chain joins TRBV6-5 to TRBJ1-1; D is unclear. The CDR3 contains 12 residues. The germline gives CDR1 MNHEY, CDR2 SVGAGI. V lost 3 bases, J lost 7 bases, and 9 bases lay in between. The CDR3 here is CASSYLRDEAFF. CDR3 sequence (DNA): TGTGCCAGCAGTTATCTCCGGGATGAAGCTTTCTTT.

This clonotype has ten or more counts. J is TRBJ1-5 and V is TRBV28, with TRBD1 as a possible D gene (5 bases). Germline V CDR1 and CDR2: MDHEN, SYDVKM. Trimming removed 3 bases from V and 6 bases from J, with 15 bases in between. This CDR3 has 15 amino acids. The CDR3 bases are TGTGCCAGCAGTTTTCCTTCGGTGGGGGGTCAGCCCCAGCATTTT. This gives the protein CASSFPSVGGQPQHF.

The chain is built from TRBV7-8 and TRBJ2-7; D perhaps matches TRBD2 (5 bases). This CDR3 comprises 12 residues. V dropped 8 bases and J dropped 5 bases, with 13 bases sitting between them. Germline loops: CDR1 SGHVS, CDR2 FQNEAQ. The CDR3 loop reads CASGNEGDEQYF. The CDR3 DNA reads TGTGCCAGCGGCAACGAGGGCGACGAGCAGTACTTC.

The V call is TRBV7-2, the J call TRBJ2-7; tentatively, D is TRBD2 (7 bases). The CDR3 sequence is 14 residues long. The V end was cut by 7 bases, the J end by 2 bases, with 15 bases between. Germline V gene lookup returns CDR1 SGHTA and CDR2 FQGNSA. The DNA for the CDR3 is TGTGCCAGCACCAAAGGGGGGGGCGCCTACGAGCAGTACTTC. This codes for CASTKGGGAYEQYF. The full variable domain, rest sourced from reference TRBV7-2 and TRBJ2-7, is GAGVSQSPSNKVTEKGKDVELRCDPISGHTALYWYRQSLGQGLEFLIYFQGNSAPDKSGLPSDRFSAERTGGSVSTLTIQRTQQEDSAVYLCASTKGGGAYEQYFGPGTRLTVT.

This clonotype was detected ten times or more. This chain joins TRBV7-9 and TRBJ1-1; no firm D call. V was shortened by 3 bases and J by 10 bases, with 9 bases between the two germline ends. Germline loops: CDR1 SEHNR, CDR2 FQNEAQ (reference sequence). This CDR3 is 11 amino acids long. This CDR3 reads CASSLGVGAFF. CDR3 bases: TGTGCCAGCAGCTTGGGAGTGGGAGCTTTCTTT. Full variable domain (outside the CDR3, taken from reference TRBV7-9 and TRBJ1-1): DTGVSQNPRHKITKRGQNVTFRCDPISEHNRLYWYRQTLGQGPEFLTYFQNEAQLEKSRLLSDRFSAERPKGSFSTLEIQRTEQGDSAMYLCASSLGVGAFFGQGTRLTVV.

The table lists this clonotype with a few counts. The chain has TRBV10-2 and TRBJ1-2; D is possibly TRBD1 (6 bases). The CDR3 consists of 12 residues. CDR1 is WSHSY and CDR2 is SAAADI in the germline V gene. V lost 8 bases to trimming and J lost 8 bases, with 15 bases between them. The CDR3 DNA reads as TGCGCCAGCCTTGGGGGCCTTGGGGGCTACACCTTC. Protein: CASLGGLGGYTF.

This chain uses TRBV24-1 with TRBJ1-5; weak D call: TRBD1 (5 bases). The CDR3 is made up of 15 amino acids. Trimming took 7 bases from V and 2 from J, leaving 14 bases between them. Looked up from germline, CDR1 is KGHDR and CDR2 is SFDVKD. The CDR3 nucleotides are TGTGCCACCAGGGAGAGGGACCGGCGCAATCAGCCCCAGCATTTT. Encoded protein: CATRERDRRNQPQHF.

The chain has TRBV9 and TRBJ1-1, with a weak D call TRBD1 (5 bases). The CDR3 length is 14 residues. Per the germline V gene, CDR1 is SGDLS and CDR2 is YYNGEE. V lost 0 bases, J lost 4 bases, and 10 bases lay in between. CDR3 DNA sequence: TGTGCCAGCAGCGTAGGGAGGGGCCGCACTGAAGCTTTCTTT. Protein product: CASSVGRGRTEAFF.

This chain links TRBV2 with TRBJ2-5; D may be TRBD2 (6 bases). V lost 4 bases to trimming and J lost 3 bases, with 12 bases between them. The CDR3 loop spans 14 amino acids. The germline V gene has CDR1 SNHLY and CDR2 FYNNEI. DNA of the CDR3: TGTGCCAGCAGTGGTCAAACGGGAGAAGAGACCCAGTACTTC. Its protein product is CASSGQTGEETQYF.

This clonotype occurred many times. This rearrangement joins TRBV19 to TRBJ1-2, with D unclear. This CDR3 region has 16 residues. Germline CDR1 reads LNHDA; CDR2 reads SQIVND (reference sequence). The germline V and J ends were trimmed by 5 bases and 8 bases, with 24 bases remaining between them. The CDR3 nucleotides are TGTGCCAGTAGTCGATGGTCAACAATTGGATCGGTAGGCTACACCTTC. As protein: CASSRWSTIGSVGYTF.

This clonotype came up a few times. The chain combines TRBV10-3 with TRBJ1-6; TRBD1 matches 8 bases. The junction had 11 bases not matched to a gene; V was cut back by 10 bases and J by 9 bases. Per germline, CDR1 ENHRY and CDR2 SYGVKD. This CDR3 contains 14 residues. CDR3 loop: CATEGGQGSSPLHF. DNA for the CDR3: TGTGCCACTGAGGGTGGACAGGGTAGTTCACCCCTCCACTTT.

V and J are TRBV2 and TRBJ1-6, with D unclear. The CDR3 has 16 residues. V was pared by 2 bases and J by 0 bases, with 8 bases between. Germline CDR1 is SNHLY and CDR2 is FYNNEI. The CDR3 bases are TGTGCCAGCAGTGAAATCAGGAGCTCCTATAATTCACCCCTCCACTTT. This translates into CASSEIRSSYNSPLHF.

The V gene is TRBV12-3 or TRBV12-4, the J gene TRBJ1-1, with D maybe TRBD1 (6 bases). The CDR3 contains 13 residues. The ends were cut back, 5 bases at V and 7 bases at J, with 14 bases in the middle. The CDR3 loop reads CASSTTGQFEAFF. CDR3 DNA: TGTGCCAGCAGTACTACCGGACAGTTTGAAGCTTTCTTT.

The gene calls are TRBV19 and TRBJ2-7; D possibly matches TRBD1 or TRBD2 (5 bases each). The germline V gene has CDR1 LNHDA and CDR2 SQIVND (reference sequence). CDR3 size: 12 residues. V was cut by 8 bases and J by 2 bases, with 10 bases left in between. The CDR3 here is CASRDGAYEQYF. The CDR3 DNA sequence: TGTGCCAGTCGGGACGGAGCCTACGAGCAGTACTTC.

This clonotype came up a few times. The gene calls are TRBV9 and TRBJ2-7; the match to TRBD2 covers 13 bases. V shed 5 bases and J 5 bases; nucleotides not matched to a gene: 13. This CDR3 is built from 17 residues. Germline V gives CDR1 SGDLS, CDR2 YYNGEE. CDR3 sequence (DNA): TGTGCCAGCAGTTTTCGCCGACTAGCGGGAGGCTTCGACGAGCAGTACTTC. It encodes CASSFRRLAGGFDEQYF.

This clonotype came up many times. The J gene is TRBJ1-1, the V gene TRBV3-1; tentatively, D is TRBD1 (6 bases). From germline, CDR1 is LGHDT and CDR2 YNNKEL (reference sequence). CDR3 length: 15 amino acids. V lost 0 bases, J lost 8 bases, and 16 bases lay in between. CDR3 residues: CASSQDWVTGSEAFF. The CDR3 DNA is TGTGCCAGCAGCCAAGATTGGGTAACAGGGAGCGAAGCTTTCTTT.